Presented here are 27 T cell receptor beta chains from one specimen sequenced in a study of cytomegalovirus exposure and HLA in healthy donors. The PCR used 60 Vbeta and 13 Jbeta primers. Generated by immunoSEQ multiplex PCR, the TCRdb table keeps only in-frame clones and is missing some. This table has about 130,000 clones, 80% to 90% appearing once. Sequencing was carried out using PBMCs. The receptors come from a woman between 35 and 50 years old in good health and CMV-seropositive.

This chain connects TRBV27 to TRBJ2-7; possible D gene TRBD2, 6 bases. The germline V gene has CDR1 MNHEY and CDR2 SMNVEV (reference sequence). Deletions cut 3 bases from V and 6 bases from J, with 15 bases between. CDR3 length: 14 amino acids. The CDR3 DNA is TGTGCCAGCAGTTTTGGGGGGATGGGGAGCGAGCAGTACTTC. As protein: CASSFGGMGSEQYF.

The chain joins TRBV29-1 to TRBJ1-4, with D uncertain. CDR3 length equals 11 residues. Trimming removed 4 bases at V and 8 bases at J, with 8 bases between. Germline-derived CDR1 and CDR2 are SQVTM and ANQGSEA. The chain's CDR3 is CSVGGNEKLFF. CDR3 nucleotides: TGCAGCGTTGGAGGAAACGAAAAACTGTTTTTT.

The chain employs TRBV5-1 and TRBJ2-5, with a tentative D call TRBD1 (5 bases). Germline values: CDR1 SGHRS, CDR2 YFSETQ. CDR3 length equals 15 residues. Between the trimmed V and J ends, which lost 3 bases and 5 bases, there was a span of 17 bases. In nucleotides, the CDR3 is TGCGCCAGCAGCTCCGTTTTAGGGGTTAGGGAGACCCAGTACTTC. Translation gives CASSSVLGVRETQYF.

In this sample, this clone turned up a few times. The rearrangement links TRBV19 to TRBJ2-5, with D perhaps matching TRBD2 (6 bases). Deletions cut 3 bases from V and 5 bases from J, with 19 bases between. The CDR3 totals 16 residues. Germline-derived CDR1 and CDR2 are LNHDA and SQIVND (reference sequence). CDR3 amino acids: CASSIGTGLSRETQYF. For the CDR3, the DNA is TGTGCCAGTAGTATCGGAACGGGACTTTCTCGGGAGACCCAGTACTTC.

The CDR3 loop is CASSLKQGASSTEAFF. Written as DNA, the CDR3 is TGCGCCAGCAGCTTGAAACAGGGGGCGAGTAGTACTGAAGCTTTCTTT. The V and J genes are TRBV5-1 and TRBJ1-1; 9 positions match TRBD1. Germline CDR1 SGHRS, CDR2 YFSETQ. This CDR3 is built from 16 residues. V lost 1 base and J lost 5; bases outside the gene matches: 9. The full variable domain, rest sourced from reference TRBV5-1 and TRBJ1-1, is KAGVTQTPRYLIKTRGQQVTLSCSPISGHRSVSWYQQTPGQGLQFLFEYFSETQRNKGNFPGRFSGRQFSNSRSEMNVSTLELGDSALYLCASSLKQGASSTEAFFGQGTRLTVV.

This chain connects TRBV19 to TRBJ2-1, with 9 bases lining up with TRBD1. Trimming cost V 3 bases and J 5 bases; bases outside gene matches: 8. The CDR3 spans 16 residues. Germline V gene lookup returns CDR1 LNHDA and CDR2 SQIVND (reference sequence). The CDR3 DNA follows: TGTGCCAGTAGTATGCGGGGGAGGGACAGGGACAATGAGCAGTTCTTC. Residues: CASSMRGRDRDNEQFF.

V is TRBV29-1 and J is TRBJ1-1, with D possibly matching TRBD1 (6 bases). The CDR3 length is 10 residues. Germline lookup yields CDR1 SQVTM and CDR2 ANQGSEA. V was trimmed by 6 bases and J by 8 bases, leaving 10 bases between them. The CDR3 loop is CSVHTGEAFF. The CDR3 nucleotides are TGCAGCGTACATACAGGGGAAGCTTTCTTT.

The chain recombines TRBV15 with TRBJ1-2, with a weak D call TRBD1 (5 bases). Per the germline V gene, CDR1 is LNHNV and CDR2 is YYDKDF (reference sequence). The CDR3 contains 14 residues. Trimming shortened V by 3 bases and J by 7 bases, and 15 bases separated the two germline ends. As DNA, the CDR3 is TGTGCCACCAGCAGCCAGCAGGGAACTGGTGGCTACACCTTC. This translates into CATSSQQGTGGYTF. The complete variable domain, with remaining parts taken from reference TRBV15 and TRBJ1-2, reads DAMVIQNPRYQVTQFGKPVTLSCSQTLNHNVMYWYQQKSSQAPKLLFHYYDKDFNNEADTPDNFQSRRPNTSFCFLDIRSPGLGDTAMYLCATSSQQGTGGYTFGSGTRLTVV.

The V and J genes are TRBV7-6 and TRBJ2-7; D is perhaps TRBD1 (6 bases). The CDR3 runs 13 residues. Trimming removed 5 bases from V and 5 bases from J, with 13 bases in between. The germline CDR1 and CDR2 sequences are SGHVS and FNYEAQ. The CDR3 spells CASSANRVHEQYF. CDR3 DNA: TGTGCCAGCAGCGCGAACAGGGTCCACGAGCAGTACTTC.

V and J are TRBV6-1 and TRBJ1-4; D unclear. V lost 6 bases and J 0 bases, leaving 11 bases between the germline ends. This CDR3 comprises 15 residues. The germline gives CDR1 MNHNS, CDR2 SASEGT. In nucleotides, the CDR3 is TGTGCCAGCAGGGCTGCGGGGTCAACTAATGAAAAACTGTTTTTT. This translates into CASRAAGSTNEKLFF.

V is TRBV12-5 and J is TRBJ1-6, with D possibly TRBD1 on 6 matching bases. Between the trimmed V and J ends, which lost 0 bases and 2 bases, there was a span of 8 bases. The germline gives CDR1 LGHNT, CDR2 FRNRAP. This CDR3 spans 16 amino acids. CDR3 nucleotide sequence: TGTGCTAGTGGTTTGGTACAGGGTACCTATAATTCACCCCTCCACTTT. This sequence encodes CASGLVQGTYNSPLHF.

The V call is TRBV5-5, the J call TRBJ1-2, with TRBD1 as a possible D gene (6 bases). Deletions cut 0 bases from V and 3 bases from J, with 9 bases between. CDR3 length: 14 amino acids. The germline CDR1 and CDR2 sequences are SGHKS and YYEKEE (reference sequence). CDR3 nucleotide sequence: TGTGCCAGCAGCTTGGACAGGGTTTACTATGGCTACACCTTC. This encodes CASSLDRVYYGYTF.

V gene TRBV19 combines with J gene TRBJ1-1; no firm D call. The CDR3 is 15 residues long. CDR1 LNHDA and CDR2 SQIVND come from the germline V gene (reference sequence). Trimming left V 6 bases short and J 1 base short, with 15 bases between. The CDR3 nucleotides are TGTGCCAGTAGCAGGCCGCAGAAAAGGAACACTGAAGCTTTCTTT. Residues: CASSRPQKRNTEAFF.

The chain links TRBV9 to TRBJ1-1, with D maybe TRBD1 (5 bases). The germline V gene has CDR1 SGDLS and CDR2 YYNGEE. V lost 1 base and J 1 base, leaving 8 bases between the germline ends. CDR3 length: 14 residues. CDR3 bases: TGTGCCAGCAGCGTAAATCAGGGGAACACTGAAGCTTTCTTT. This encodes CASSVNQGNTEAFF.

J is TRBJ2-7 and V is TRBV14; D is possibly TRBD1 (6 bases). Germline V gene sequence: CDR1 SGHDN, CDR2 FVKESK. The CDR3 has 14 residues. The V gene lost 4 bases and the J gene lost 1 base, with 11 bases spanning the gap. DNA for the CDR3: TGTGCCAGCAGCCGGGCAGGGGTATCCTACGAGCAGTACTTC. Translating it yields CASSRAGVSYEQYF.

The genes are TRBV6-4 and TRBJ2-1; a weak D match, TRBD2 (7 bases). The germline gives CDR1 MRHNA, CDR2 SNTAGT. The CDR3 is 19 amino acids. Trimming took off 4 bases at V and 1 base at J, with 23 bases between the two ends. The CDR3 DNA reads as TGTGCCAGCAGTGCCACTGCGGGGCGGGGGCCGGGTTCCTACAATGAGCAGTTCTTC. Translated, it gives CASSATAGRGPGSYNEQFF.

This chain connects TRBV4-1 to TRBJ2-1, with 7 bases matching TRBD2. V gave up 4 bases and J gave up 5 bases; unmatched junction bases: 8. This CDR3 has 15 amino acids. Germline CDR1 is MGHRA and CDR2 is YSYEKL. CDR3 DNA: TGCGCCAGCAGCCCCCCAGGGACTACCAACAATGAGCAGTTCTTC. Protein sequence: CASSPPGTTNNEQFF.

The chain has TRBV30 and TRBJ2-5; TRBD1 matches 9 bases. V was clipped by 1 base and J by 5 bases; unmatched bases: 11. The germline V gene has CDR1 GTSNPN and CDR2 SVGIG (reference sequence). The CDR3 is made up of 16 amino acids. The CDR3 sequence is CAWSAGSGTGIETQYF. The CDR3 DNA reads TGTGCCTGGAGTGCGGGCTCCGGGACAGGGATCGAGACCCAGTACTTC.

This clone was seen once. One junction end does not reproduce the germline sequence, and a read error may be involved. J is TRBJ2-7 and V is TRBV7-6; 14 bases fit TRBD2. Germline assignment: CDR1 SGHVS and CDR2 FNYEAQ. The CDR3 contains 14 residues. CDR3 amino acids: CASSLGTSGSEQYF. CDR3 DNA: TGTGCCAGCAGTTTAGGGACTAGCGGGAGCGAGCAGTACTTC. The complete variable domain, with remaining parts taken from reference TRBV7-6 and TRBJ2-7, reads GAGVSQSPRYKVTKRGQDVALRCDPISGHVSLYWYRQALGQGPEFLTYFNYEAQQDKSGLPNDRFSAERPEGSISTLTIQRTEQRDSAMYRCASSLGTSGSEQYFGPGTRLTVT.

The rearrangement links TRBV25-1 to TRBJ1-2; 9 positions agree with TRBD1. Germline V lookup: CDR1 MGHDK, CDR2 SYGVNS. J lost 8 bases, V lost 8 bases, and 15 bases had no gene match. The CDR3 runs to 15 residues. Here the CDR3 DNA reads TGTGCCAGCGGACTGGGACAGGGATCCCTCATAGGCTACACCTTC. This codes for CASGLGQGSLIGYTF.

The rearrangement joins TRBV19 to TRBJ2-7, with 14 bases fitting TRBD2. V dropped 3 bases and J dropped 2; count of bases not matched to a gene: 6. The CDR3 contains 17 residues. Germline lookup yields CDR1 LNHDA and CDR2 SQIVND (reference sequence). The CDR3 DNA is TGTGCCAGTAGTATGAAGGGACTAGCGGGAGCCCCCTACGAGCAGTACTTC. This translates into CASSMKGLAGAPYEQYF.

The chain links TRBV27 to TRBJ2-3; maybe TRBD1 (6 bases). CDR3 length: 12 amino acids. Germline CDR1 is MNHEY and CDR2 is SMNVEV (reference sequence). V lost 10 bases, J lost 8 bases, and 16 bases lay in between. The CDR3 nucleotides are TGTGCCACCAACGGAGAGGGGGTTACGCAGTATTTT. Its protein product is CATNGEGVTQYF.

J is TRBJ1-2 and V is TRBV28, with 7 bases aligning to TRBD1. Germline lookup yields CDR1 MDHEN and CDR2 SYDVKM. CDR3 size: 16 residues. Trimming cost V 2 bases and J 13 bases; bases outside gene matches: 19. DNA for the CDR3: TGTGCCAGCAGTTTAGATTCGGTCTTGGAGGGGGCAGCAGGCACCTTC. Protein product: CASSLDSVLEGAAGTF.

This clone was found a few times. This chain uses TRBV19 with TRBJ1-5; D gene ambiguous. V lost 1 base and J lost 7, with 11 bases in between. The CDR3 is made up of 14 amino acids. CDR1 is LNHDA, CDR2 SQIVND, per germline (reference sequence). The CDR3 bases are TGTGCCAGTAGTATAGTCCAGGACTCACAGCCCCAGCATTTT. As protein: CASSIVQDSQPQHF.

The V and J genes are TRBV6-4 and TRBJ2-5, with 7 bases fitting TRBD2. The CDR3 loop spans 15 amino acids. V was pared by 3 bases and J by 3 bases, with 7 bases of the junction left unmatched. From germline, CDR1 is MRHNA and CDR2 SNTAGT. Here the CDR3 reads CASSDCGGYEETQYF. In DNA, the CDR3 is TGTGCCAGCAGTGATTGCGGGGGTTACGAAGAGACCCAGTACTTC.

The genes are TRBV6-4 and TRBJ1-4; 9 positions agree with TRBD1. Germline assignment: CDR1 MRHNA and CDR2 SNTAGT. This CDR3 contains 15 residues. The ends lost 6 bases at V and 5 bases at J; junction bases unmatched: 7. This CDR3 reads CASSPTGTGNEKLFF. DNA for the CDR3: TGTGCCAGCAGCCCAACCGGGACAGGGAATGAAAAACTGTTTTTT.

Here the CDR3 reads CAWSVSPRHGPWGPKNNEQFF. CDR3 sequence (DNA): TGTGCCTGGAGTGTAAGCCCACGACATGGGCCCTGGGGGCCTAAGAACAATGAGCAGTTCTTC. J is TRBJ2-1 and V is TRBV30; perhaps TRBD1 as D (6 bases). V lost 0 bases and J lost 5, with 32 bases in between. The V gene's germline CDR1 is GTSNPN and CDR2 SVGIG (reference sequence). This CDR3 has 21 amino acids.